This passage covers 13 T cell receptor beta chains from one sample sequenced in a study of T cell repertoires in cytomegalovirus infection. These TCRs' antigens remain unknown. TCRdb re-analysed the reads in MiXCR, keeping a single row per CDR3 protein. The sample lists some 24,000 distinct CDR3 sequences, 22% occurring once. The sample here was CD8+ T cells from cultured PBMCs, taken from culture after CMV antigen stimulation. Every receptor here comes from a human donor in good health (CMV status not recorded). Some clones in this sample may be carry-over from other donors' samples.

This clonotype was observed a few times. The chain is built from TRBV11-1 and TRBJ1-1, with TRBD1 as a possible D gene (5 bases). Germline CDR1 and CDR2: SGHAT and FQDESV (reference sequence). Trimming removed 5 bases from V and 6 bases from J, with 22 bases in between. The CDR3 is 16 amino acids. The CDR3 reads CASSHRGRVITAEAFF. The DNA for the CDR3 is TGTGCCAGCAGCCATCGAGGCAGGGTGATTACTGCTGAAGCTTTCTTT.

V is TRBV11-2 and J is TRBJ2-1; possible D gene TRBD2, 7 bases. The germline gives CDR1 SGHAT, CDR2 FQNNGV. The CDR3 consists of 16 residues. The V end lost 3 bases, the J end lost 8 bases, and 20 bases lay between the germline ends. Here the CDR3 reads CASSLSLAGAGDEQFF. CDR3 sequence (DNA): TGTGCCAGCAGCTTGTCACTGGCGGGGGCAGGGGATGAGCAGTTCTTC. Full variable domain (rest looked up from reference TRBV11-2 and TRBJ2-1): EAGVAQSPRYKIIEKRQSVAFWCNPISGHATLYWYQQILGQGPKLLIQFQNNGVVDDSQLPKDRFSAERLKGVDSTLKIQPAKLEDSAVYLCASSLSLAGAGDEQFFGPGTRLTVL.

This clonotype was detected many times. The chain carries TRBV20-1 and TRBJ2-1; no clear D gene. Germline V gene data show CDR1 as DFQATT and CDR2 as SNEGSKA (reference sequence). V lost 6 bases, J lost 4 bases, and 19 bases lay in between. The CDR3 covers 15 residues. CDR3 bases: TGCAGTGCCCTACGGACCTCCGAAGGGTACAATGAGCAGTTCTTC. This gives the protein CSALRTSEGYNEQFF.

The chain links TRBV29-1 to TRBJ2-7; D gene ambiguous. The CDR3 totals 14 residues. Trimming shortened V by 5 bases and J by 7 bases, and 21 bases separated the two germline ends. Germline assignment: CDR1 SQVTM and CDR2 ANQGSEA. DNA of the CDR3: TGCAGCGTTAGTCAGCAGGCGACTTCTGGGGAGCAGTACTTC. Amino acids: CSVSQQATSGEQYF.

In this sample, this clonotype turned up many times. This rearrangement joins TRBV5-4 to TRBJ2-1; D remains ambiguous. Germline loops: CDR1 SGHNT, CDR2 YYREEE (reference sequence). Trimming shortened V by 0 bases and J by 4 bases, and 5 bases separated the two germline ends. The CDR3 sequence is 13 residues long. The CDR3 protein is CASSLADYNEQFF. As DNA, the CDR3 is TGTGCCAGCAGCTTGGCTGATTACAATGAGCAGTTCTTC.

The chain recombines TRBV19 with TRBJ2-5; D is undetermined. V was cut by 2 bases and J by 5 bases, with 15 bases left in between. Germline values: CDR1 LNHDA, CDR2 SQIVND (reference sequence). CDR3 length: 15 amino acids. The DNA of the CDR3 is TGTGCCAGTAGTATAAAAGGTCCTTTCCAGGAGACCCAGTACTTC. It yields the protein CASSIKGPFQETQYF.

The chain has TRBV10-3 and TRBJ2-1; D may correspond to TRBD1 or TRBD2 (5 bases each). The CDR3 is made up of 14 amino acids. From germline, CDR1 is ENHRY and CDR2 SYGVKD. Deletions cut 8 bases from V and 6 bases from J, with 17 bases between. CDR3 protein: CAISRDQPFNEQFF. CDR3 nucleotide sequence: TGTGCCATCTCTCGGGACCAACCCTTCAATGAGCAGTTCTTC.

This clonotype was observed at least ten times. This chain links TRBV7-6 with TRBJ1-1; the D gene is possibly TRBD1 (5 bases). Germline lookup yields CDR1 SGHVS and CDR2 FNYEAQ. This CDR3 contains 14 residues. V lost 5 bases to trimming and J lost 1 base, with 11 bases between them. Here the CDR3 reads CASSPGGRNTEAFF. The CDR3 DNA sequence: TGTGCCAGCAGCCCGGGGGGACGGAACACTGAAGCTTTCTTT.

The J gene is TRBJ2-5, the V gene TRBV6-1; 9 nucleotides align to TRBD2. With 5 bases clipped from V and 5 bases from J, the junction kept 3 bases outside the gene matches. Germline CDR1 and CDR2: MNHNS and SASEGT. The CDR3 extends over 13 amino acids. CDR3 loop: CASSLAGTETQYF. In nucleotides, the CDR3 is TGTGCCAGCAGTCTAGCGGGGACGGAGACCCAGTACTTC.

This clonotype was seen repeatedly, ten times or more. The chain employs TRBV3-1 and TRBJ2-1, with 8 nucleotides matching TRBD1. Per the germline V gene, CDR1 is LGHDT and CDR2 is YNNKEL (reference sequence). The CDR3 totals 18 residues. Unmatched junction bases numbered 11, after V lost 0 bases and J lost 4 bases. The CDR3 DNA follows: TGTGCCAGCAGCCAAGAGTTGGGACAGGAGGTTGTATACAATGAGCAGTTCTTC. Amino acid sequence: CASSQELGQEVVYNEQFF.

The V gene is TRBV7-6, the J gene TRBJ1-5, with a possible D match to TRBD1 (5 bases). Germline values: CDR1 SGHVS, CDR2 FNYEAQ. The CDR3 is 13 residues long. V was pared by 5 bases and J by 5 bases, with 10 bases between. For the CDR3, the DNA is TGTGCCAGCAGCGCAGGGTTAGATCAGCCCCAGCATTTT. It specifies CASSAGLDQPQHF.

This clonotype occurred many times. The chain uses TRBV7-9 and TRBJ2-4, with 8 bases matching TRBD1. The CDR3 extends over 15 amino acids. Germline V gene sequence: CDR1 SEHNR, CDR2 FQNEAQ (reference sequence). The junction had 8 bases not matched to a gene; V was cut back by 5 bases and J by 5 bases. CDR3 region: CASSPSGGRENIQYF. The CDR3, as DNA: TGTGCCAGCAGCCCATCAGGGGGCCGGGAAAACATTCAGTACTTC.

This clonotype has just a few counts. The chain is built from TRBV6-1 and TRBJ1-6, with a weak D call TRBD1 (6 bases). The CDR3 is made up of 14 amino acids. Germline CDR1 MNHNS, CDR2 SASEGT. Trimming pared 6 bases from V and 2 bases from J, leaving 8 bases between. The CDR3 DNA follows: TGTGCCAGCAGCACAGGGCCCTATAATTCACCCCTCCACTTT. Translated: CASSTGPYNSPLHF.